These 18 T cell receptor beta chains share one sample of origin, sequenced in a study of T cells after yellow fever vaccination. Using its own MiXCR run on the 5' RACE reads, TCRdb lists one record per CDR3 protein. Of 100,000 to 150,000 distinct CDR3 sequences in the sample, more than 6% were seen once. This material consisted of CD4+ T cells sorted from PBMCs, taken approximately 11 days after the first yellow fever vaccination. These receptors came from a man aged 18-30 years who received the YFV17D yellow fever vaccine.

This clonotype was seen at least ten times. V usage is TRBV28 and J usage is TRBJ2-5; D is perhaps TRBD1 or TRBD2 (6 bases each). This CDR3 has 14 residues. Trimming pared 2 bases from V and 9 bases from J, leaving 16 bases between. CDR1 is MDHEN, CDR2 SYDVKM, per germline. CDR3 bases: TGTGCCAGCAGTTTACTGGGGGGCTCCCGATCCCAGTACTTC. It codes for CASSLLGGSRSQYF.

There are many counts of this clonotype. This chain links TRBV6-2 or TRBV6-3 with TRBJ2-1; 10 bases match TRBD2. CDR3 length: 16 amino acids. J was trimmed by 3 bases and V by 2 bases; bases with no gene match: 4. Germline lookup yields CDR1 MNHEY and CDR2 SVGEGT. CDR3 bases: TGTGCCAGCAGTTACAACCTAGCGGGGGACTACAATGAGCAGTTCTTC. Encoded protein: CASSYNLAGDYNEQFF.

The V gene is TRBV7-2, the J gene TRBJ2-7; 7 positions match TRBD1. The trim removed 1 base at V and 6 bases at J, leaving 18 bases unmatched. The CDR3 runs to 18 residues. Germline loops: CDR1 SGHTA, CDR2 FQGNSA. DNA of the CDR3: TGTGCCAGCAGCTTAGGGATCTTTGGGACAGAGCTCTCGGGCGAGCAGTACTTC. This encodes CASSLGIFGTELSGEQYF.

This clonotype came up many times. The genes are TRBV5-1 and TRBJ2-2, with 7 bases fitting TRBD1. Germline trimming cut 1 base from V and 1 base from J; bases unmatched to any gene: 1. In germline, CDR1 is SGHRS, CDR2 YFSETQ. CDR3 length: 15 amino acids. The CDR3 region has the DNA TGCGCCAGCAGCTTGAGGACAGGGAACACCGGGGAGCTGTTTTTT. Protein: CASSLRTGNTGELFF.

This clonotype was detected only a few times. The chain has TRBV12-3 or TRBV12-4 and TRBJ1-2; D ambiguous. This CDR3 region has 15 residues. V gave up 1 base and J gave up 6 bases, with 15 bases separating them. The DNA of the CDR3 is TGTGCCAGCAGTTTAGGCAGGCCCCCTGACGATGGCTACACCTTC. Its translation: CASSLGRPPDDGYTF.

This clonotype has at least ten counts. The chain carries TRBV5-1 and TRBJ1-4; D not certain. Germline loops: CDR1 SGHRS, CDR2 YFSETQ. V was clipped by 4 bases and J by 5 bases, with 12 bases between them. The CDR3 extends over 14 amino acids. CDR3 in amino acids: CASSLGWENEKLFF. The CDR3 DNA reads TGCGCCAGCAGCCTAGGGTGGGAGAATGAAAAACTGTTTTTT.

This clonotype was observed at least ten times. The CDR3 here is CASITPGQGAYEQYV. The CDR3 DNA sequence: TGTGCCAGCATTACGCCGGGACAGGGGGCCTACGAGCAGTACGTC. V gene TRBV2 combines with J gene TRBJ2-7; 11 nucleotides match TRBD1. This CDR3 region has 15 residues. Trimming at V came to 7 bases and at J to 2 bases, leaving 7 bases not matched to a gene. CDR1 is SNHLY and CDR2 is FYNNEI in the germline V gene.

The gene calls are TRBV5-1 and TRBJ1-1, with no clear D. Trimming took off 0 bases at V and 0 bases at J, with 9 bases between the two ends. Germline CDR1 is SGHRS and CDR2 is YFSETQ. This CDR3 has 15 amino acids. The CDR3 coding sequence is TGCGCCAGCAGCTTGGCCTACAACATGAACACTGAAGCTTTCTTT. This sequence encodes CASSLAYNMNTEAFF. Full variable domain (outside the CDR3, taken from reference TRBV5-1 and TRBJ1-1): KAGVTQTPRYLIKTRGQQVTLSCSPISGHRSVSWYQQTPGQGLQFLFEYFSETQRNKGNFPGRFSGRQFSNSRSEMNVSTLELGDSALYLCASSLAYNMNTEAFFGQGTRLTVV.

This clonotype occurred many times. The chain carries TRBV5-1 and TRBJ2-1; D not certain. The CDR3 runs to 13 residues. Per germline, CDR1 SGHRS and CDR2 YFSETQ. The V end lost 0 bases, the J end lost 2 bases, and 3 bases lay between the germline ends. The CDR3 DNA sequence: TGCGCCAGCAGCTTGGAGGCCTACAATGAGCAGTTCTTC. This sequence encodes CASSLEAYNEQFF. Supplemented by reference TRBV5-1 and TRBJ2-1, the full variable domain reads KAGVTQTPRYLIKTRGQQVTLSCSPISGHRSVSWYQQTPGQGLQFLFEYFSETQRNKGNFPGRFSGRQFSNSRSEMNVSTLELGDSALYLCASSLEAYNEQFFGPGTRLTVL.

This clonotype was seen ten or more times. The CDR3 reads CASSLGTGVPSGANVLTF. The CDR3 region has the DNA TGTGCCAGCAGCTTAGGGACAGGGGTCCCCTCTGGGGCCAACGTCCTGACTTTC. The V gene is TRBV11-1, the J gene TRBJ2-6; 9 bases match TRBD1. CDR1 SGHAT and CDR2 FQDESV come from the germline V gene (reference sequence). The V segment lost 1 base and the J segment 0 bases; nucleotides outside the gene matches: 4. CDR3 size: 18 residues.

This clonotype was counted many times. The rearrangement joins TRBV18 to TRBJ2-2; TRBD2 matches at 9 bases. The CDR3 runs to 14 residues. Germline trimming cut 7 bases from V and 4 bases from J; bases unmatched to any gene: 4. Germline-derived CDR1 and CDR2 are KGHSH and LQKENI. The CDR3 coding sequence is TGTGCCAGCTTGACTAGCGGTGGCACCGGGGAGCTGTTTTTT. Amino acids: CASLTSGGTGELFF. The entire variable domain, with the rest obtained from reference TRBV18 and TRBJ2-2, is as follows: NAGVMQNPRHLVRRRGQEARLRCSPMKGHSHVYWYRQLPEEGLKFMVYLQKENIIDESGMPKERFSAEFPKEGPSILRIQQVVRGDSAAYFCASLTSGGTGELFFGEGSRLTVL.

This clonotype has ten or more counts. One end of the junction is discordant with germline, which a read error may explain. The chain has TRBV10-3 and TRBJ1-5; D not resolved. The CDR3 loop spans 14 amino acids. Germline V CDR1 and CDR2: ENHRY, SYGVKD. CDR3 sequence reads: CALRVRAGDQPQHF. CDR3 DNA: TGTGCCCTCAGAGTAAGGGCTGGCGATCAGCCCCAGCATTTT.

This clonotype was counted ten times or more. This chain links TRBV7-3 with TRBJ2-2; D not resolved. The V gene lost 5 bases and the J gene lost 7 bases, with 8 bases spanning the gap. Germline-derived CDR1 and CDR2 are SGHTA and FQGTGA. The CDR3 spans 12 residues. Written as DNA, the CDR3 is TGTGCCAGCAGCCTGCTGTACGGGGAGCTGTTTTTT. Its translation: CASSLLYGELFF.

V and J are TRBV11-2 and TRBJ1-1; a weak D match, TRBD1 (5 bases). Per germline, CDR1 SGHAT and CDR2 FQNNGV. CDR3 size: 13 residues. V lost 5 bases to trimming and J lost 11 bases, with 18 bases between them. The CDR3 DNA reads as TGTGCCAGCAGCCTACCTCCTGGGGGTCGGGCTTTCTTT. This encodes CASSLPPGGRAFF.

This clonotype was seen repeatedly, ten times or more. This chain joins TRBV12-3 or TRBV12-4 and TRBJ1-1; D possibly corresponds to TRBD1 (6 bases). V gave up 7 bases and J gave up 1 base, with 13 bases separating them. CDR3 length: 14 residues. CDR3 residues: CASNRAQSNTEAFF. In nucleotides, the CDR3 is TGTGCCAGCAACAGGGCACAGTCGAACACTGAAGCTTTCTTT.

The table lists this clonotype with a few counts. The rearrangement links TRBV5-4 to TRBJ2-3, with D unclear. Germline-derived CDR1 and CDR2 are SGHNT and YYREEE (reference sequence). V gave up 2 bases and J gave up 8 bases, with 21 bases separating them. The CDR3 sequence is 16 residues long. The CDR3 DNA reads TGTGCCAGCAGCTTTTTGCAGACCTCCCCCCCCGGTACGCAGTATTTT. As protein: CASSFLQTSPPGTQYF.

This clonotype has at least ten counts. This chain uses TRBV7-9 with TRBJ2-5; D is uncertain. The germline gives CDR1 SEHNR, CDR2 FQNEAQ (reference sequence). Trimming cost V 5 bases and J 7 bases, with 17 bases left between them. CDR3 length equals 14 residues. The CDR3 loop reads CASSILGALGTQYF. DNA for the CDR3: TGTGCCAGCAGCATCCTGGGCGCCCTCGGGACCCAGTACTTC.

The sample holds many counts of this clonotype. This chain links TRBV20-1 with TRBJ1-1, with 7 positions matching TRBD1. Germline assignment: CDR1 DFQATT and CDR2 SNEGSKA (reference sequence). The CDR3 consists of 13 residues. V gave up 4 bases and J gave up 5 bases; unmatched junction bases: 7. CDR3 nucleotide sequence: TGCAGTGCTACCCGGACAGGCGGGACTGAAGCTTTCTTT. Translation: CSATRTGGTEAFF.